This T cell receptor beta chain was captured in a study of cytomegalovirus exposure and HLA in healthy donors. In the study overall: Approximately 190 million T cells yielded 117 million unique TCR beta sequences in earlier analysis. Around 85 million unique TCRs from HLA-typed donors were held in an early data release.

Researchers ran the PCR with 60 Vbeta and 13 Jbeta primers. Some clones are missing from TCRdb's copy, which holds only in-frame ones; the method was immunoSEQ multiplex PCR. The data contain around 190,000 clones, 75% to 85% of them singletons. Germline loops: CDR1 SGDLS, CDR2 YYNGEE. The V end lost 5 bases, the J end lost 1 base, and 12 bases lay between the germline ends. This CDR3 region has 15 residues. The gene calls are TRBV9 and TRBJ2-2; D may be TRBD1 (5 bases). The clonotype originates from a woman in her forties or fifties in good health and CMV-seronegative. What was sequenced was PBMCs. CDR3 region: CASSAAQGNTGELFF. The CDR3 bases are TGTGCCAGCAGTGCAGCTCAGGGGAACACCGGGGAGCTGTTTTTT.